What follows describes a single TCR beta chain. This sample is part of a study of shared clonotypes between healthy human individuals. Overall study context: CD4 naive and memory got three plates each, CD8 naive two, CD8 memory one.

Germline CDR1 and CDR2: SGHTA and FQGNSA. CDR3 size: 15 residues. J lost 1 base, V lost 6 bases, and 6 bases had no gene match. Sorted-subset replicate PCRs used about 200 ng DNA, 30,000 or so T cell genomes. Using immunoSEQ multiplex PCR, the repertoire was profiled, and TCRdb retains in-frame clones only, with some absent. This sample has 1.6 million or so clones, with approximately 98.5% found just once. This clonotype was obtained from a man aged 25-45 years in good health. This chain joins TRBV7-2 and TRBJ2-7; 10 bases fit TRBD1. Sequenced: naive CD4+ T cells sorted from blood. The subset denotes: CD45RA+ positively selected. The CDR3, as DNA: TGTGCCAGCAGTCTCGGGGGACAGGGGTCCTACGAGCAGTACTTC. Encoded protein: CASSLGGQGSYEQYF.